The sequence of this T cell receptor beta chain was determined in a study of spatial heterogeneity in lung cancer. Across the study: Consistently, beta-chain sequences turned up in larger numbers than alpha-chain sequences did.

Time point of the sample: sample taken at primary tumor resection. Whole RNA, which was extracted from tumor, nontumor lung tissue or frozen PBMC, was sequenced without any cell sorting. Samples were obtained from 65 to 80 donors, all untreated early-stage non-small cell lung cancer patients. A unique molecular identifier was carried by every single TCR cDNA molecule. TCRdb fed the 5' RACE reads into MiXCR, producing one record per CDR3 protein. The table has around 1,600 distinct CDR3 sequences, 7% to 9% seen once. CDR1 and CDR2 from the germline V gene are GTSNPN and SVGIG (reference sequence). Trimming shortened V by 4 bases and J by 2 bases, and 11 bases separated the two germline ends. The CDR3 is 14 residues long. By frequency in the sample, this clonotype is large. Little can be read into the size of this beta chain, an off-target read in a library designed for alpha chains.

This chain links TRBV30 with TRBJ2-2, with D possibly being TRBD2 (6 bases). This specimen consisted of normal lung tissue next to the tumor, obtained at surgery. This TCR was recovered from a female donor with early-stage non-small cell lung cancer. The CDR3 DNA follows: TGTGCCTGGAACGGGGGATCTAACACCGGGGAGCTGTTTTTT. Translated: CAWNGGSNTGELFF.